The rows below give T cell receptor beta chains drawn from one sample of a study of siplizumab effects on memory and regulatory T cells. Sequencing used immunoSEQ multiplex PCR; TCRdb keeps in-frame clones, though not all of them. Among 85,000 to 90,000 clones listed, around 89% were seen once. Source material: CD4+ T cells sorted from blood. These TCRs come from a human donor in good health. CDR3s include the opening cysteine and the closing phenylalanine or tryptophan. Fields, in order: V gene, clone size, D gene, J gene, CDR3 protein, CDR3 DNA. The D gene is left open where the match is weak. Size is stated for part of the rows, as once, few or many counts, or as a class when the clone is expanded.

V: TRBV2; size: .; D: .; J: TRBJ1-4; CDR3: CASSEGRSEKLFF; DNA: TGTGCCAGCAGTGAAGGTCGCAGTGAAAAACTGTTTTTT
V: TRBV6-5; size: once; D: TRBD1; J: TRBJ2-1; CDR3: CASSGNRGREQFF; DNA: TGTGCCAGCAGTGGGAACAGGGGCCGAGAGCAGTTCTTC
V: TRBV5-1; size: .; D: .; J: TRBJ2-7; CDR3: CASSLNSGFSYEQYF; DNA: TGCGCCAGCAGCCTTAATTCGGGCTTCTCGTACGAGCAGTACTTC
V: TRBV28; size: .; D: TRBD2; J: TRBJ2-5; CDR3: CASSPRREGHETQYF; DNA: TGTGCCAGCAGCCCAAGGCGGGAGGGCCACGAGACCCAGTACTTC
V: TRBV7-3; size: .; D: .; J: TRBJ2-1; CDR3: CASSLTPNEQFF; DNA: TGTGCCAGCAGCTTAACCCCCAATGAGCAGTTCTTC
V: TRBV6-5; size: .; D: .; J: TRBJ1-1; CDR3: CASSYSGRGTTEAFF; DNA: TGTGCCAGCAGTTACTCAGGACGGGGGACCACTGAAGCTTTCTTT
V: TRBV9; size: few; D: .; J: TRBJ1-1; CDR3: CASSVARGTEAFF; DNA: TGTGCCAGCAGCGTAGCCAGGGGCACTGAAGCTTTCTTT
V: TRBV4-2; size: .; D: .; J: TRBJ2-2; CDR3: CASSQRQNTGELFF; DNA: TGTGCCAGCAGCCAACGACAGAACACCGGGGAGCTGTTTTTT
V: TRBV28; size: .; D: .; J: TRBJ2-7; CDR3: CATSRVPPPYEQYF; DNA: TGTGCCACCTCCAGGGTTCCCCCACCTTACGAGCAGTACTTC
V: TRBV18; size: .; D: .; J: TRBJ2-5; CDR3: CASSPPTGTEAQYF; DNA: TGTGCCAGCTCACCGCCGACAGGCACCGAGGCCCAGTACTTC
V: TRBV2; size: .; D: .; J: TRBJ1-2; CDR3: CASSQEANYGYTF; DNA: TGTGCCAGCAGTCAGGAGGCTAACTATGGCTACACCTTC
V: TRBV9; size: .; D: TRBD2; J: TRBJ2-3; CDR3: CASSVSSGRTDTQYF; DNA: TGTGCCAGCAGCGTAAGTAGCGGGCGCACAGATACGCAGTATTTT
V: TRBV6-6; size: .; D: TRBD1; J: TRBJ1-4; CDR3: CASSYRQGREKLFF; DNA: TGTGCCAGCAGTTACAGACAGGGGCGGGAAAAACTGTTTTTT
V: TRBV5-4; size: .; D: .; J: TRBJ2-5; CDR3: CASSQSQETQYF; DNA: TGTGCCAGCAGCCAAAGCCAAGAGACCCAGTACTTC
V: TRBV19; size: once; D: .; J: TRBJ1-2; CDR3: CASSALYGYTF; DNA: TGTGCCAGTAGTGCCCTGTATGGCTACACCTTC
V: TRBV5-1; size: few; D: .; J: TRBJ2-1; CDR3: CASSLGTGLVF; DNA: TGCGCCAGCAGCTTAGGGACGGGATTAGTCTTC
V: TRBV7-2; size: once; D: .; J: TRBJ2-7; CDR3: CASSLGVAPYEQYF; DNA: TGTGCCAGCAGCTTAGGGGTGGCCCCCTACGAGCAGTACTTC
V: TRBV19; size: .; D: .; J: TRBJ2-5; CDR3: CASTPTSYDETQYF; DNA: TGTGCCAGTACCCCGACTAGTTATGATGAGACCCAGTACTTC
V: TRBV27; size: .; D: .; J: TRBJ1-5; CDR3: CASSSNRAQPQHF; DNA: TGTGCCAGCAGTTCCAACAGGGCACAGCCCCAGCATTTT
V: TRBV7-9; size: .; D: .; J: TRBJ1-5; CDR3: CASSQSGSNQPQHF; DNA: TGTGCCAGCAGCCAATCCGGCTCCAATCAGCCCCAGCATTTT
V: TRBV10-3; size: .; D: .; J: TRBJ1-1; CDR3: CAISERGRVTEAFF; DNA: TGTGCCATCAGTGAACGGGGAAGGGTCACTGAAGCTTTCTTT
V: TRBV6-1; size: once; D: TRBD1; J: TRBJ2-7; CDR3: CASSTGDRSYEQYF; DNA: TGTGCCAGCAGTACAGGGGATCGTTCCTACGAGCAGTACTTC
V: TRBV7-2; size: .; D: .; J: TRBJ1-1; CDR3: CASNQMNTEAFF; DNA: TGTGCCAGCAACCAAATGAACACTGAAGCTTTCTTT
V: TRBV4-1; size: .; D: TRBD2; J: TRBJ2-5; CDR3: CASSLELAGTGHQETQYF; DNA: TGCGCCAGCAGCTTAGAACTAGCGGGAACGGGGCACCAAGAGACCCAGTACTTC
V: TRBV7-9; size: .; D: TRBD1; J: TRBJ1-2; CDR3: CASSSNLRGDRAGYTF; DNA: TGTGCCAGCAGCTCAAACCTTCGGGGGGACAGGGCGGGCTACACCTTC
V: TRBV30; size: .; D: .; J: TRBJ2-2; CDR3: CAWSAIGELFF; DNA: TGTGCCTGGAGTGCAATCGGGGAGCTGTTTTTT
V: TRBV28; size: .; D: .; J: TRBJ2-7; CDR3: CASTTGRSYEQYF; DNA: TGTGCCAGCACTACAGGACGCTCCTACGAGCAGTACTTC
V: TRBV6-5; size: .; D: .; J: TRBJ2-1; CDR3: CASSRTAGNEQFF; DNA: TGTGCCAGCAGTCGGACCGCCGGGAATGAGCAGTTCTTC
V: TRBV4-2; size: .; D: .; J: TRBJ1-2; CDR3: CASSQDRSNYGYTF; DNA: TGTGCCAGCAGCCAAGATCGGAGTAACTATGGCTACACCTTC
V: TRBV4-3; size: once; D: .; J: TRBJ2-7; CDR3: CASSQHGGSGEQYF; DNA: TGCGCCAGCAGCCAACACGGGGGCTCGGGCGAGCAGTACTTC
V: TRBV14; size: .; D: TRBD1; J: TRBJ1-2; CDR3: CASSQDRGRGGYTF; DNA: TGTGCCAGCAGCCAAGACAGGGGGCGCGGGGGCTACACCTTC
V: TRBV30; size: .; D: .; J: TRBJ2-3; CDR3: CAWRGGAHDTQYF; DNA: TGTGCCTGGAGGGGGGGAGCCCACGATACGCAGTATTTT
V: TRBV11-1; size: .; D: .; J: TRBJ2-7; CDR3: CASSKSRGPHEQYF; DNA: TGTGCCAGCAGCAAATCCAGAGGGCCCCACGAGCAGTACTTC
V: TRBV6-1; size: once; D: .; J: TRBJ1-1; CDR3: CASSEKTNTEAFF; DNA: TGTGCCAGCAGTGAAAAGACGAACACTGAAGCTTTCTTT
V: TRBV10-3; size: .; D: .; J: TRBJ1-5; CDR3: CAISESRRAGNQPQHF; DNA: TGTGCCATCAGTGAGTCCCGAAGGGCGGGCAATCAGCCCCAGCATTTT
V: TRBV10-3; size: .; D: .; J: TRBJ1-5; CDR3: CAVGDHQPQHF; DNA: TGTGCCGTGGGGGATCATCAGCCCCAGCATTTT
V: TRBV14; size: .; D: .; J: TRBJ2-6; CDR3: CASSRAGGANVLTF; DNA: TGTGCCAGCAGCCGCGCAGGTGGGGCCAACGTCCTGACTTTC
V: TRBV4-1; size: .; D: TRBD1; J: TRBJ2-2; CDR3: CASSQRTGSNTGELFF; DNA: TGCGCCAGCAGCCAGAGGACAGGTTCGAACACCGGGGAGCTGTTTTTT
V: TRBV14; size: .; D: .; J: TRBJ2-2; CDR3: CASSQRLGGTEKLFF; DNA: TGTGCCAGCAGCCAAAGGTTGGGGGGAACTGAGAAGCTGTTTTTT
V: TRBV19; size: .; D: .; J: TRBJ1-5; CDR3: CASSIPQAGNQPQHF; DNA: TGTGCCAGTAGTATACCCCAGGCGGGTAATCAGCCCCAGCATTTT
V: TRBV27; size: .; D: TRBD1; J: TRBJ2-7; CDR3: CASSSQGWNYEQYF; DNA: TGTGCCAGCAGTTCACAGGGGTGGAACTACGAGCAGTACTTC
V: TRBV27; size: .; D: TRBD1; J: TRBJ2-2; CDR3: CASSPNRGDTGELFF; DNA: TGTGCCAGCAGTCCAAACAGGGGGGACACCGGGGAGCTGTTTTTT
V: TRBV2; size: few; D: TRBD2; J: TRBJ2-1; CDR3: CASSPGLAGTQEQFF; DNA: TGTGCCAGCAGCCCGGGACTAGCGGGAACCCAGGAGCAGTTCTTC
V: TRBV30; size: .; D: .; J: TRBJ1-4; CDR3: CAWNKGLSNEKLFF; DNA: TGTGCCTGGAACAAGGGGTTGTCTAATGAAAAACTGTTTTTT
V: TRBV6-5; size: .; D: .; J: TRBJ1-5; CDR3: CASSYSLTASNQPQHF; DNA: TGTGCCAGCAGTTACTCGTTGACAGCTAGCAATCAGCCCCAGCATTTT
V: TRBV6-4; size: .; D: TRBD1; J: TRBJ1-2; CDR3: CASSEPGQGFYGYTF; DNA: TGTGCCAGCAGTGAGCCGGGACAGGGATTCTATGGCTACACCTTC
V: TRBV2; size: .; D: .; J: TRBJ1-1; CDR3: CASSRINTEAFF; DNA: TGTGCCAGCAGTCGAATAAACACTGAAGCTTTCTTT
V: TRBV30; size: .; D: .; J: TRBJ2-7; CDR3: CAWSRGEQYF; DNA: TGTGCCTGGAGTCGGGGCGAGCAGTACTTC
V: TRBV5-1; size: .; D: TRBD1; J: TRBJ1-4; CDR3: CASSYDRGSEKLFF; DNA: TGCGCCAGCAGCTACGACAGGGGAAGTGAAAAACTGTTTTTT
V: TRBV30; size: .; D: .; J: TRBJ2-1; CDR3: CAWAASRGINEQFF; DNA: TGTGCCTGGGCAGCGTCCCGGGGGATCAATGAGCAGTTCTTC
V: TRBV7-9; size: .; D: .; J: TRBJ1-1; CDR3: CASSPGLDTEAFF; DNA: TGTGCCAGCAGCCCGGGACTGGACACTGAAGCTTTCTTT
V: TRBV6-1; size: .; D: .; J: TRBJ2-3; CDR3: CASSSWRVTDTQYF; DNA: TGTGCCAGCAGCTCTTGGAGGGTCACAGATACGCAGTATTTT
V: TRBV4-3; size: .; D: .; J: TRBJ1-3; CDR3: CASSQDRAGGNTIYF; DNA: TGCGCCAGCAGCCAAGATCGGGCGGGTGGAAACACCATATATTTT
V: TRBV7-7; size: .; D: .; J: TRBJ2-1; CDR3: CASSLSPGASNEQFF; DNA: TGTGCTAGCAGCTTATCTCCGGGAGCAAGCAATGAGCAGTTCTTC
V: TRBV10-3; size: .; D: .; J: TRBJ2-3; CDR3: CAISRTAGDTDTQYF; DNA: TGTGCCATCAGTCGGACAGCCGGCGACACAGATACGCAGTATTTT
V: TRBV5-1; size: .; D: TRBD2; J: TRBJ2-1; CDR3: CASSRPSGRNYEQFF; DNA: TGCGCCAGCAGCCGCCCTAGCGGGAGGAACTATGAGCAGTTCTTC
V: TRBV10-3; size: .; D: .; J: TRBJ1-1; CDR3: CAISGHPNTEAFF; DNA: TGTGCCATCAGTGGTCATCCGAACACTGAAGCTTTCTTT
V: TRBV5-4; size: .; D: TRBD2; J: TRBJ2-7; CDR3: CASSFSGGKYEQYF; DNA: TGTGCCAGCAGCTTCTCGGGGGGGAAATACGAGCAGTACTTC
V: TRBV7-3; size: few; D: .; J: TRBJ1-1; CDR3: CASSLSKGLTEAFF; DNA: TGTGCCAGCAGCTTATCTAAGGGATTAACTGAAGCTTTCTTT